This TCR beta chain was captured by sequencing in a study of technical replicates of blood from a handful of donors. Assay: immunoSEQ multiplex PCR; the TCRdb copy retains only in-frame clones and omits some. The table records tens of thousands of clones, 85% to 95% of them present only once. This CDR3 is 14 amino acids long. Germline-derived CDR1 and CDR2 are MDHEN and SYDVKM. Trimming took 7 bases from V and 4 from J, leaving 16 bases between them. This TCR was recovered from a human donor in good health. The sample consisted of T cells isolated from PBMCs. The chain joins TRBV28 to TRBJ1-2; D is possibly TRBD1 (6 bases). Here the CDR3 reads CASMGQGQGYGYTF. CDR3 coding DNA: TGTGCCAGCATGGGGCAGGGACAAGGCTATGGCTACACCTTC.